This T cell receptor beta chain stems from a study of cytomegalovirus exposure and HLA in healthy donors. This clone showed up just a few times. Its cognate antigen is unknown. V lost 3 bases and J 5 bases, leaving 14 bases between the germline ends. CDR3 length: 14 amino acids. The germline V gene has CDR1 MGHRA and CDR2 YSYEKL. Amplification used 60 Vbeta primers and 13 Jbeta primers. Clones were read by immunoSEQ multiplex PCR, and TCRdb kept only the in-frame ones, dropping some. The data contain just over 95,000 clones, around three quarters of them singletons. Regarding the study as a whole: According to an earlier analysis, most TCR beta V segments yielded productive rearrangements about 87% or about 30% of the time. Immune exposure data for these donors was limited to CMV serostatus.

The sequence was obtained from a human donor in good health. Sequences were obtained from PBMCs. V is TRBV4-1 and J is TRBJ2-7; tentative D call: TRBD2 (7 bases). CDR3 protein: CASSHGGGGNEQYF. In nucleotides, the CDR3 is TGCGCCAGCAGCCACGGCGGGGGCGGCAACGAGCAGTACTTC.